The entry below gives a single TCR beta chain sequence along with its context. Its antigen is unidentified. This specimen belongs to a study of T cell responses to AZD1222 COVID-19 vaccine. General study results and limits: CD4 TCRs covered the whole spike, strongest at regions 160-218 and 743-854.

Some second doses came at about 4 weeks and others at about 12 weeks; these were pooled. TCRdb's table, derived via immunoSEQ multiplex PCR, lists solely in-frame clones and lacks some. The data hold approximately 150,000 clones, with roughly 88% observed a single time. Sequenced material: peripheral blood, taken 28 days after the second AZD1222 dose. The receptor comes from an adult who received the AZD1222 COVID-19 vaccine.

CDR3 in amino acids: CASSSRGTDTQYF. CDR3 in DNA: TGTGCCAGCAGTTCGCGTGGCACAGATACGCAGTATTTT. The V and J genes are TRBV27 and TRBJ2-3; D not certain. V was clipped by 4 bases and J by 1 base, with 6 bases between them. The V gene's germline CDR1 is MNHEY and CDR2 SMNVEV (reference sequence). This CDR3 has 13 amino acids.